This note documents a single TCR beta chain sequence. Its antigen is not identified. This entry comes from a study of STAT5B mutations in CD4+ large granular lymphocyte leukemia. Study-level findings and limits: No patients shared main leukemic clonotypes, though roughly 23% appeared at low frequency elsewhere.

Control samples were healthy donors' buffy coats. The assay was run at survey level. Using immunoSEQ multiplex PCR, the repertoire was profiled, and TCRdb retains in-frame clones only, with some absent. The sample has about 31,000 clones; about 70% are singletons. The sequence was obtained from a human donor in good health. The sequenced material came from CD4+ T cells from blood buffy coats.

CDR3 nucleotides: TGTGCCAGCAGCTTCGGGGGACAGGTCGGCGACTATGGCTACACCTTC. It codes for CASSFGGQVGDYGYTF. The gene calls are TRBV7-9 and TRBJ1-2; 8 nucleotides match TRBD1. The trim removed 3 bases at V and 3 bases at J, leaving 9 bases unmatched. Per germline, CDR1 SEHNR and CDR2 FQNEAQ (reference sequence). The CDR3 spans 16 residues.